What follows describes a single TCR beta chain. Isolation yielded PBMCs, at least 6.5 million per sample, in every case. With a J-beta primer mix and a sample-barcoded 5' primer, a second PCR ran about 7 to 12 cycles. TCRdb called the 5' RACE reads again in MiXCR, with one record for every CDR3 protein. This sample has about 570,000 distinct CDR3 sequences, with 27% found just once. The germline V gene encodes CDR1 MDHEN and CDR2 SYDVKM. The CDR3 has 15 amino acids. Trimming removed 3 bases at V and 5 bases at J, with 17 bases between. The data stem from a study of blood T cells in healthy people across ages.

Sequenced sample: blood. The chain combines TRBV28 with TRBJ2-7; D is possibly TRBD2 (6 bases). The TCR originated in an older woman in good health. As DNA, the CDR3 is TGTGCCAGCAGTTTCTGGGCAGGGAGGTATCACGAGCAGTACTTC. It yields the protein CASSFWAGRYHEQYF.